This TCR beta chain was captured by sequencing in a study of regulatory T cells in long-lasting Graves disease. The time point here: newly diagnosed GD, antithyroid drugs for less than 3 months. RNA isolated from PBMCs was used to make the TCR library. With respect to this clonotype: It differs at one base from a far larger clone, so likely a read error.

Assembly of TCR beta libraries relied on iRepertoire HTBI primers together with Arm-PCR of CDR3 regions. TCRdb recomputed calls from the multiplex PCR reads with MiXCR, one row per CDR3 protein. The sample shows around 250,000 distinct CDR3 sequences, roughly 21% of them seen only once. This sequence originates from a female donor with Graves disease. The input for sequencing was peripheral blood mononuclear cells (PBMCs), taken at new diagnosis, from a patient treated with antithyroid drugs.

CDR3 in DNA: TGTGCCAGCAGCTTAGGGACCCACGAGCAGTACTTC. This sequence encodes CASSLGTHEQYF. The chain employs TRBV7-9 and TRBJ2-7; no reliable D call. This CDR3 comprises 12 residues. Germline CDR1 is SEHNR and CDR2 is FQNEAQ (reference sequence). Trimming left V 1 base short and J 5 bases short, with 6 bases between. Supplemented by reference TRBV7-9 and TRBJ2-7, the full variable domain reads DTGVSQNPRHKITKRGQNVTFRCDPISEHNRLYWYRQTLGQGPEFLTYFQNEAQLEKSRLLSDRFSAERPKGSFSTLEIQRTEQGDSAMYLCASSLGTHEQYFGPGTRLTVT.